The 26 T cell receptor beta chains in this list originate from one sample, sequenced in a study of T cells in Graves' hyperthyroidism and ophthalmopathy. It was RNA transcripts that yielded the amplified TCR beta CDR3 regions. The HTBI primer set served for first-round RT-PCR of the TCR CDR3. TCRdb passed the multiplex PCR reads through MiXCR, listing each CDR3 protein once. The data contain some 370,000 distinct CDR3 sequences, about a sixth of them seen just once; the ten biggest clones take up approximately 30%. The material sequenced was blood. These receptor sequences come from a woman aged 25 to 39 with Graves' hyperthyroidism that later progressed to Graves' ophthalmopathy.

The table lists this clonotype with many counts. The chain has TRBV6-2 or TRBV6-3 and TRBJ2-7; D gene ambiguous. Germline values: CDR1 MNHEY, CDR2 SVGEGT. CDR3 length equals 17 residues. Between the trimmed V and J ends, which lost 2 bases and 2 bases, there was a span of 19 bases. In nucleotides, the CDR3 is TGTGCCAGCAGTTACCCGGCTTCAGGCGGAGCTCCCTACGAGCAGTACTTC. This sequence encodes CASSYPASGGAPYEQYF.

The J gene is TRBJ2-3, the V gene TRBV20-1; TRBD1 aligns across 10 bases. The length of the CDR3 is 18 residues. The V and J ends lost 0 bases and 6 bases, in that order; junction bases with no gene match: 15. Looked up from germline, CDR1 is DFQATT and CDR2 is SNEGSKA (reference sequence). DNA for the CDR3: TGCAGTGCTAGAGATTCTCTTTCTCCGGGACAGGGGTGGGATACGCAGTATTTT. Protein sequence: CSARDSLSPGQGWDTQYF.

The rearrangement uses TRBV11-2 and TRBJ1-5; D is possibly TRBD1 (6 bases). This CDR3 is built from 16 residues. Germline V lookup: CDR1 SGHAT, CDR2 FQNNGV. V was clipped by 6 bases and J by 1 base, with 16 bases between them. In DNA, the CDR3 is TGTGCCAGCAGGAAGGGTCTGGGACAAAGCAATCAGCCCCAGCATTTT. Translating gives CASRKGLGQSNQPQHF.

Many counts were recorded for this clonotype. CDR3 bases: TGCAGTGCTTTTAGCGGAATAAGCGGCACAGATACGCAGTATTTT. It encodes CSAFSGISGTDTQYF. This chain joins TRBV20-1 and TRBJ2-3; TRBD2 might be the D (6 bases). Trimming left V 5 bases short and J 1 base short, with 16 bases between. This CDR3 is 15 amino acids long. Germline CDR1 reads DFQATT; CDR2 reads SNEGSKA (reference sequence).

This clonotype has a count of ten or more. The chain carries TRBV28 and TRBJ2-5; D might be TRBD1 (6 bases). The V end lost 4 bases, the J end lost 5 bases, and 26 bases lay between the germline ends. Germline V lookup: CDR1 MDHEN, CDR2 SYDVKM. This CDR3 is built from 18 residues. As DNA, the CDR3 is TGTGCCAGCAGTTCCGCCTTCAATCAACAGGGAAGAGGGGAGACCCAGTACTTC. It codes for CASSSAFNQQGRGETQYF.

The gene calls are TRBV20-1 and TRBJ1-6; the match to TRBD1 covers 7 bases. The germline V gene has CDR1 DFQATT and CDR2 SNEGSKA (reference sequence). This CDR3 has 16 residues. After removal of 6 bases from V and 0 bases from J, the junction contained 8 bases not matched to a gene. The CDR3 sequence is CSAKGQKSSYNSPLHF. CDR3 DNA: TGCAGTGCGAAGGGACAGAAGAGCTCCTATAATTCACCCCTCCACTTT.

This clonotype was seen at least ten times. V gene TRBV11-2 combines with J gene TRBJ2-7, with D possibly being TRBD2 (5 bases). Trimming pared 8 bases from V and 2 bases from J, leaving 16 bases between. This CDR3 has 14 amino acids. Germline V gene data show CDR1 as SGHAT and CDR2 as FQNNGV. CDR3 region: CASQINNGAYEQYF. In DNA, the CDR3 is TGTGCCAGCCAAATTAACAACGGGGCCTACGAGCAGTACTTC.

This clonotype was observed a handful of times. V usage is TRBV19 and J usage is TRBJ1-5, with D unresolved. The V end was cut by 4 bases, the J end by 13 bases, with 11 bases between. The CDR3 length is 11 residues. Germline V gene lookup returns CDR1 LNHDA and CDR2 SQIVND (reference sequence). The CDR3 loop is CASSTWEGQHF. As DNA, the CDR3 is TGTGCCAGTAGTACTTGGGAGGGACAGCATTTT.

At least ten counts were recorded for this clonotype. The chain employs TRBV10-3 and TRBJ1-4; no firm D call. V lost 0 bases to trimming and J lost 4 bases, with 15 bases between them. Per germline, CDR1 ENHRY and CDR2 SYGVKD. This CDR3 region has 17 residues. The CDR3 region has the DNA TGTGCCATCAGTGAGTCGAAAACCCGGACTGTTAATGAAAAACTGTTTTTT. Protein product: CAISESKTRTVNEKLFF.

The rearrangement joins TRBV2 to TRBJ2-1; 9 bases fit TRBD2. The CDR3 has 14 residues. The V segment lost 6 bases and the J segment 6 bases; nucleotides outside the gene matches: 6. Germline V gives CDR1 SNHLY, CDR2 FYNNEI. The CDR3 DNA sequence: TGTGCCAGCAGATGGGCGGGAGGGCCCAATGAGCAGTTCTTC. Translating gives CASRWAGGPNEQFF.

The V gene is TRBV4-1, the J gene TRBJ2-5, with no clear D. V lost 0 bases and J lost 1, with 12 bases in between. This CDR3 contains 16 residues. The germline V gene encodes CDR1 MGHRA and CDR2 YSYEKL. The CDR3 spells CASSQELVDPQETQYF. In DNA form, the CDR3 reads TGCGCCAGCAGCCAAGAATTAGTAGATCCCCAAGAGACCCAGTACTTC.

This clonotype was seen once. The chain has TRBV2 and TRBJ1-1; perhaps TRBD1 as D (5 bases). Germline V CDR1 and CDR2: SNHLY, FYNNEI. V shed 7 bases and J shed 3 bases, with 18 bases lying between them. This CDR3 comprises 15 residues. DNA of the CDR3: TGTGCCAGCACGCCCGACGGGGCCGAGGACACTGAAGCTTTCTTT. Translating it yields CASTPDGAEDTEAFF.

The table lists this clonotype with many counts. The rearrangement joins TRBV24-1 to TRBJ1-5; a weak D match, TRBD1 (5 bases). V gave up 4 bases and J gave up 1 base, with 10 bases separating them. This CDR3 has 15 residues. Germline CDR1 reads KGHDR; CDR2 reads SFDVKD. CDR3 sequence: CATSDPRQSNQPQHF. The CDR3 DNA sequence: TGTGCCACCAGTGACCCCCGACAGAGCAATCAGCCCCAGCATTTT.

CDR3 amino acids: CASSLLSEEYGYTF. The CDR3 DNA is TGTGCCAGCAGCTTGCTATCTGAGGAGTATGGCTACACCTTC. The chain links TRBV5-8 to TRBJ1-2; D unclear. V lost 1 base and J lost 5, with 12 bases in between. Per the germline V gene, CDR1 is SGHTS and CDR2 is YDEGEE. The CDR3 spans 14 residues.

This clonotype was seen at least ten times. The rearrangement links TRBV6-1 to TRBJ1-5; possibly TRBD1 for D (5 bases). Trimming cost V 1 base and J 7 bases, with 14 bases left between them. Germline values: CDR1 MNHNS, CDR2 SASEGT. The CDR3 has 15 residues. This CDR3 is CASSEDMQGGQPQHF. CDR3 nucleotides: TGTGCCAGCAGTGAAGACATGCAGGGCGGGCAGCCCCAGCATTTT.

This clonotype was found many times. The J gene is TRBJ1-3, the V gene TRBV28; D unclear. Germline CDR1 reads MDHEN; CDR2 reads SYDVKM. V lost 3 bases and J lost 5, with 11 bases in between. This CDR3 is built from 14 residues. The chain's CDR3 is CASSFSGSRNTIYF. CDR3 nucleotides: TGTGCCAGCAGTTTCTCGGGCAGTAGAAACACCATATATTTT.

This clonotype has only a few counts. The chain carries TRBV27 and TRBJ1-3; D not certain. Germline loops: CDR1 MNHEY, CDR2 SMNVEV (reference sequence). The CDR3 contains 13 residues. V lost 2 bases and J lost 4, with 6 bases in between. The CDR3 coding sequence is TGTGCCAGCAGTTTAAACACAGGAAACACCATATATTTT. Its translation: CASSLNTGNTIYF.

This clonotype has more than one count but fewer than ten. The V call is TRBV19, the J call TRBJ2-1; 10 nucleotides match TRBD2. Per germline, CDR1 LNHDA and CDR2 SQIVND (reference sequence). The CDR3 length is 15 residues. V gave up 5 bases and J gave up 0 bases; unmatched junction bases: 1. CDR3 nucleotides: TGTGCCAGTAGTGCTAGCGGGAGCTCCTACAATGAGCAGTTCTTC. It translates to CASSASGSSYNEQFF.

This clonotype was detected many times. The rearrangement joins TRBV2 to TRBJ2-5; D is unresolved. Germline CDR1 and CDR2: SNHLY and FYNNEI. This CDR3 has 13 amino acids. The V gene lost 7 bases and the J gene lost 4 bases, with 13 bases spanning the gap. CDR3 residues: CASTEGPRETQYF. The CDR3 coding sequence is TGTGCCAGCACCGAAGGGCCCCGAGAGACCCAGTACTTC.

This clonotype has ten or more counts. J is TRBJ2-2 and V is TRBV6-1; 12 bases are a match to TRBD2. This CDR3 region has 15 residues. The trim removed 4 bases at V and 4 bases at J, leaving 1 base unmatched. The germline CDR1 and CDR2 sequences are MNHNS and SASEGT. The CDR3 coding sequence is TGTGCCAGCAGTGTGACTAGCGGGAGCACCGGGGAGCTGTTTTTT. Protein sequence: CASSVTSGSTGELFF.

This clonotype was detected only a few times. The rearrangement links TRBV28 to TRBJ2-5, with D perhaps TRBD2 (5 bases). The CDR3 has 15 amino acids. CDR1 MDHEN and CDR2 SYDVKM come from the germline V gene. V was trimmed by 7 bases and J by 5 bases, leaving 20 bases between them. The DNA of the CDR3 is TGTGCCAGCACAGTAGGAGGAGTCCGCGGGGAGACCCAGTACTTC. It is translated as CASTVGGVRGETQYF.

This clonotype was observed at least ten times. The rearrangement links TRBV2 to TRBJ1-1; D is unclear. CDR1 and CDR2 from the germline V gene are SNHLY and FYNNEI. Between the trimmed V and J ends, which lost 8 bases and 1 base, there was a span of 26 bases. The length of the CDR3 is 18 residues. The CDR3, as DNA: TGTGCCAGCCAACAGAGCTGGACGGGCGGGAATGAGAACACTGAAGCTTTCTTT. As protein: CASQQSWTGGNENTEAFF.

This clonotype was seen many times. The chain has TRBV28 and TRBJ1-2, with 9 bases matching TRBD1. Germline CDR1 reads MDHEN; CDR2 reads SYDVKM. The CDR3 sequence is 13 residues long. The V segment lost 6 bases and the J segment 6 bases; nucleotides outside the gene matches: 5. This CDR3 is CASSWTGAHGYTF. CDR3 nucleotide sequence: TGTGCCAGCAGCTGGACAGGGGCCCATGGCTACACCTTC.

The chain has TRBV20-1 and TRBJ1-5; D gene ambiguous. Trimming shortened V by 5 bases and J by 0 bases, and 26 bases separated the two germline ends. The length of the CDR3 is 19 residues. Looked up from germline, CDR1 is DFQATT and CDR2 is SNEGSKA (reference sequence). The CDR3 is CSARRNPSRTDHSNQPQHF. The CDR3 DNA sequence: TGCAGTGCTCGGCGGAACCCTAGCCGGACGGACCATAGCAATCAGCCCCAGCATTTT.

The rearrangement joins TRBV18 to TRBJ1-1; D gene ambiguous. Germline lookup yields CDR1 KGHSH and CDR2 LQKENI. This CDR3 comprises 13 residues. V dropped 6 bases and J dropped 2 bases, with 10 bases sitting between them. CDR3 region: CASSGRANTEAFF. The CDR3 DNA reads TGTGCCAGCTCCGGGAGGGCCAACACTGAAGCTTTCTTT.

The chain employs TRBV11-2 and TRBJ2-5; D ambiguous. The V end lost 6 bases, the J end lost 4 bases, and 12 bases lay between the germline ends. The CDR3 is made up of 13 amino acids. Germline CDR1 reads SGHAT; CDR2 reads FQNNGV. The CDR3 region has the DNA TGTGCCAGCAGGCCTAACTTAGGAGAGACCCAGTACTTC. Translation gives CASRPNLGETQYF.